The 27 T cell receptor beta chains below all came from one sample that was sequenced in a study of naive and memory T cell subsets (TCRdb year 2017). The library relied on UMI-ligation and nested PCR. The run used an Illumina MiSeq. The beta constant-region primer was an equimolar mix of two oligonucleotides covering both TRBC1 and TRBC2. The ligated cDNA went through four rounds of PCR with nested alpha and beta constant-region primers together with the SP2 primer. The public reads were run again by TCRdb, first through fastp at Q25 and then through MiXCR, and only productive beta chains were kept. Each entry merges the rows of one CDR3 protein and shows their most common DNA and genes. In all, the sample holds approximately 29,000 distinct CDR3 sequences, and around 20% of those were seen once. The ten largest account for around 3.4% of the sample. The sample comprised effector memory CD4+ T cells from blood. Read against the paper, the sample's cell subset or site label means: effector memory, CD45RA- CD27-. The origin of the receptors is a human donor in good health.

This clonotype turned up a few times. This chain uses TRBV13 with TRBJ2-7; no clear D gene. V gave up 2 bases and J gave up 6 bases, with 11 bases separating them. In germline, CDR1 is PRHDT, CDR2 FYEKMQ (reference sequence). This CDR3 spans 13 amino acids. CDR3 amino acids: CASSLRPGGEQYF. The CDR3 region has the DNA TGTGCCAGCAGCTTACGGCCCGGCGGCGAGCAGTACTTC.

At least ten counts were recorded for this clonotype. The V call is TRBV20-1, the J call TRBJ1-2, with D perhaps TRBD1 (5 bases). Germline-derived CDR1 and CDR2 are DFQATT and SNEGSKA (reference sequence). The CDR3 contains 12 residues. The CDR3 nucleotides are TGCGGGCTCCAGGGCCCCCTCCCTGGCTACACCTTC. This sequence encodes CGLQGPLPGYTF.

This clonotype was counted only a few times. V usage is TRBV9 and J usage is TRBJ1-2; weak D call: TRBD1 (5 bases). V dropped 3 bases and J dropped 3 bases, with 18 bases sitting between them. The CDR3 has 16 residues. CDR1 and CDR2 (germline): SGDLS, YYNGEE. The CDR3 loop reads CASSARGQGRDYGYTF. CDR3 nucleotides: TGTGCCAGCAGCGCGAGAGGTCAGGGTCGTGACTATGGCTACACCTTC.

This clonotype appeared once. The chain links TRBV4-2 to TRBJ2-1; 13 nucleotides match TRBD2. Trimming removed 0 bases from V and 8 bases from J; junction bases left unmatched: 4. The CDR3 is 16 residues long. CDR1 LGHNA and CDR2 YNFKEQ come from the germline V gene. The CDR3 is CASSQDGTSGNDEQFF. The CDR3 DNA is TGTGCCAGCAGCCAAGACGGGACTAGCGGGAACGATGAGCAGTTCTTC.

This chain joins TRBV28 and TRBJ1-5, with D tentatively TRBD1 (6 bases). Germline CDR1 MDHEN, CDR2 SYDVKM. This CDR3 spans 16 amino acids. The V gene lost 2 bases and the J gene lost 4 bases, with 15 bases spanning the gap. CDR3 in amino acids: CASSLGIGTQNQPQHF. The CDR3 DNA follows: TGTGCCAGCAGTTTAGGGATCGGGACACAGAATCAGCCCCAGCATTTT.

This clonotype was seen at least ten times. The chain uses TRBV7-2 and TRBJ2-5, with D tentatively TRBD2 (5 bases). Germline CDR1 and CDR2: SGHTA and FQGNSA. V lost 8 bases and J 3 bases, leaving 13 bases between the germline ends. CDR3 length: 13 amino acids. This CDR3 reads CASRKTREETQYF. CDR3 in DNA: TGTGCCAGCCGAAAAACTAGAGAAGAGACCCAGTACTTC. Together with reference TRBV7-2 and TRBJ2-5, the CDR3 gives the full variable domain: GAGVSQSPSNKVTEKGKDVELRCDPISGHTALYWYRQSLGQGLEFLIYFQGNSAPDKSGLPSDRFSAERTGGSVSTLTIQRTQQEDSAVYLCASRKTREETQYFGPGTRLLVL.

The chain combines TRBV28 with TRBJ1-5; no definite D call. The germline gives CDR1 MDHEN, CDR2 SYDVKM. V lost 5 bases, J lost 2 bases, and 10 bases lay in between. This CDR3 is built from 14 residues. In DNA form, the CDR3 reads TGTGCCAGCAGTAAGATGATGGGCAATCAGCCCCAGCATTTT. It encodes CASSKMMGNQPQHF. Variable domain in full (rest from reference TRBV28 and TRBJ1-5): DVKVTQSSRYLVKRTGEKVFLECVQDMDHENMFWYRQDPGLGLRLIYFSYDVKMKEKGDIPEGYSVSREKKERFSLILESASTNQTSMYLCASSKMMGNQPQHFGDGTRLSIL.

The chain employs TRBV7-2 and TRBJ2-7; D is unresolved. Trimming took off 2 bases at V and 1 base at J, with 9 bases between the two ends. CDR1 SGHTA and CDR2 FQGNSA come from the germline V gene. The CDR3 totals 14 residues. The CDR3 DNA follows: TGTGCCAGCAGCTTATCGCATAGTTCCTACGAGCAGTACTTC. This translates into CASSLSHSSYEQYF.

This chain connects TRBV7-9 to TRBJ1-1; tentative D call: TRBD1 (6 bases). V shed 6 bases and J shed 6 bases, with 26 bases lying between them. The CDR3 has 17 amino acids. The germline V gene encodes CDR1 SEHNR and CDR2 FQNEAQ (reference sequence). This CDR3 is CASRGLRLKGGGPEAFF. The CDR3 nucleotides are TGTGCCAGCAGGGGACTAAGGTTAAAGGGGGGAGGGCCTGAAGCTTTCTTT.

This clonotype showed up many times. The chain carries TRBV5-1 and TRBJ1-2; perhaps TRBD1 as D (6 bases). This CDR3 has 14 residues. Germline CDR1 SGHRS, CDR2 YFSETQ. V lost 4 bases and J 1 base, leaving 11 bases between the germline ends. The CDR3 region is CASSTTGDNYGYTF. As DNA, the CDR3 is TGCGCCAGCAGCACGACAGGTGATAACTATGGCTACACCTTC.

The J gene is TRBJ2-7, the V gene TRBV6-5; the D gene could be TRBD1 or TRBD2 (5 bases each). This CDR3 has 16 residues. Germline assignment: CDR1 MNHEY and CDR2 SVGAGI. Deletions cut 3 bases from V and 4 bases from J, with 19 bases between. DNA for the CDR3: TGTGCCAGCAGTTATAATGGGGCGGGTCCTCCTTACGAGCAGTACTTC. Translation: CASSYNGAGPPYEQYF.

The chain joins TRBV28 to TRBJ2-5, with a possible D match to TRBD2 (6 bases). This CDR3 contains 13 residues. Germline V gene lookup returns CDR1 MDHEN and CDR2 SYDVKM. The V end lost 7 bases, the J end lost 5 bases, and 14 bases lay between the germline ends. CDR3 in DNA: TGTGCCAGCACCGTCGGGAGTTGGGAGACCCAGTACTTC. This gives the protein CASTVGSWETQYF.

This clonotype has more than one count but fewer than ten. This rearrangement joins TRBV2 to TRBJ2-1; TRBD2 agrees at 9 bases. The CDR3 spans 15 residues. Trimming took 5 bases from V and 6 from J; bases not matched to a gene: 8. From germline, CDR1 is SNHLY and CDR2 FYNNEI. CDR3 amino acids: CASSQPGLARNEQFF. As DNA, the CDR3 is TGTGCCAGCAGTCAGCCGGGACTAGCTCGCAATGAGCAGTTCTTC.

In this sample, this clonotype turned up many times. The V call is TRBV15, the J call TRBJ2-1; D gene unclear. Germline CDR1 reads LNHNV; CDR2 reads YYDKDF (reference sequence). This CDR3 region has 17 residues. The V gene lost 1 base and the J gene lost 5 bases, with 18 bases spanning the gap. Here the CDR3 DNA reads TGTGCCACCAGCAGAGCAACCGGGCCGTACACCAACAATGAGCAGTTCTTC. This codes for CATSRATGPYTNNEQFF.

This chain joins TRBV6-5 and TRBJ1-1, with D possibly matching TRBD1 (6 bases). Per the germline V gene, CDR1 is MNHEY and CDR2 is SVGAGI. The CDR3 extends over 17 amino acids. V was clipped by 7 bases and J by 0 bases, with 21 bases between them. In DNA, the CDR3 is TGTGCCAGCAAGGGGGGGAGAGGAAATAATATGAACACTGAAGCTTTCTTT. Its translation is CASKGGRGNNMNTEAFF.

The V and J genes are TRBV12-3 or TRBV12-4 and TRBJ1-2; D might be TRBD1 (6 bases). The CDR3 spans 15 residues. The germline V and J ends were trimmed by 5 bases and 7 bases, with 20 bases remaining between them. The CDR3 loop reads CASSKGGLLVRGYTF. DNA for the CDR3: TGTGCCAGCAGTAAGGGGGGCCTCCTGGTCCGTGGCTACACCTTC.

This clonotype has just a few counts. The gene calls are TRBV6-6 and TRBJ1-5, with D unresolved. V lost 1 base and J 5 bases, leaving 6 bases between the germline ends. Germline loops: CDR1 MNHNY, CDR2 SVGAGI (reference sequence). This CDR3 region has 13 residues. The CDR3, as DNA: TGTGCCAGCAGTTACTGGGAGGATCAGCCCCAGCATTTT. It yields the protein CASSYWEDQPQHF.

This clonotype appeared a single time. The chain uses TRBV7-9 and TRBJ2-3, with D hard to call. V was pared by 6 bases and J by 5 bases, with 3 bases between. The CDR3 is 10 residues long. The germline V gene encodes CDR1 SEHNR and CDR2 FQNEAQ (reference sequence). CDR3 sequence reads: CASRRDTQYF. CDR3 DNA sequence: TGTGCCAGCAGACGAGATACGCAGTATTTT.

This CDR3 reads CSARKRDSTDTQYF. The DNA of the CDR3 is TGCAGTGCTAGGAAGCGGGATAGCACAGATACGCAGTATTTT. The V and J genes are TRBV20-1 and TRBJ2-3, with 7 bases fitting TRBD2. The CDR3 is 14 residues long. Germline loops: CDR1 DFQATT, CDR2 SNEGSKA (reference sequence). J gave up 0 bases and V 3 bases, and 3 bases lay outside the gene matches.

This clonotype was counted ten times or more. The chain combines TRBV29-1 with TRBJ2-2; D not certain. CDR1 and CDR2 (germline): SQVTM, ANQGSEA. This CDR3 has 14 residues. The V gene lost 1 base and the J gene lost 4 bases, with 10 bases spanning the gap. The CDR3 DNA reads TGCAGCGTTGAAGCAGCAGTAGGCACCGGGGAGCTGTTTTTT. This translates into CSVEAAVGTGELFF.

This clonotype has only a few counts. The V and J genes are TRBV20-1 and TRBJ2-7, with a possible D match to TRBD2 (6 bases). Looked up from germline, CDR1 is DFQATT and CDR2 is SNEGSKA (reference sequence). This CDR3 has 12 amino acids. V was trimmed by 3 bases and J by 2 bases, leaving 8 bases between them. CDR3 loop: CSASRLAYEQYF. The CDR3 DNA sequence: TGCAGTGCTAGCAGACTAGCCTACGAGCAGTACTTC.

This chain links TRBV18 with TRBJ1-6; D not resolved. Germline-derived CDR1 and CDR2 are KGHSH and LQKENI. CDR3 size: 14 residues. V was clipped by 6 bases and J by 7 bases, with 13 bases between them. CDR3 amino acids: CASSNDAENSPLHF. Here the CDR3 DNA reads TGTGCCAGCTCCAACGACGCCGAGAATTCACCCCTCCACTTT.

This CDR3 is CASAPGLAGVEQFF. The CDR3 DNA reads as TGTGCCAGTGCTCCGGGACTAGCGGGAGTTGAGCAGTTCTTC. The chain joins TRBV19 to TRBJ2-1; 14 bases are shared with TRBD2. The CDR3 extends over 14 amino acids. The V segment lost 8 bases and the J segment 9 bases; nucleotides outside the gene matches: 6. The germline V gene has CDR1 LNHDA and CDR2 SQIVND (reference sequence).

Many counts were recorded for this clonotype. The V and J genes are TRBV4-1 and TRBJ2-2; D may match TRBD1 or TRBD2 (5 bases each). CDR1 and CDR2 (germline): MGHRA, YSYEKL. This CDR3 contains 16 residues. V was shortened by 1 base and J by 0 bases, with 9 bases between the two germline ends. The CDR3 is CASSQGRDANTGELFF. As DNA, the CDR3 is TGCGCCAGCAGCCAAGGAAGGGACGCGAACACCGGGGAGCTGTTTTTT.

This clonotype was counted many times. The CDR3 sequence is CASSPEQGGVSGYTF. Here the CDR3 DNA reads TGCGCCAGCAGCCCGGAACAGGGAGGGGTGTCTGGCTACACCTTC. The chain combines TRBV5-1 with TRBJ1-2, with D maybe TRBD1 (6 bases). This CDR3 has 15 amino acids. CDR1 is SGHRS, CDR2 YFSETQ, per germline. V was trimmed by 4 bases and J by 7 bases, leaving 20 bases between them.

This chain uses TRBV11-2 with TRBJ2-3; unclear D gene. The V gene lost 0 bases and the J gene lost 6 bases, with 16 bases spanning the gap. The germline V gene encodes CDR1 SGHAT and CDR2 FQNNGV. The CDR3 contains 16 residues. CDR3 bases: TGTGCCAGCAGCTTAGATTTCACACCTGGGATTGATACGCAGTATTTT. It specifies CASSLDFTPGIDTQYF.

The V and J genes are TRBV20-1 and TRBJ2-7, with 12 bases lining up with TRBD2. The CDR3 sequence is 14 residues long. After removal of 3 bases from V and 4 bases from J, the junction contained 4 bases not matched to a gene. The germline V gene has CDR1 DFQATT and CDR2 SNEGSKA (reference sequence). CDR3 loop: CSARTSGSFYEQYF. As DNA, the CDR3 is TGCAGTGCTAGGACTAGCGGGAGTTTTTACGAGCAGTACTTC.